A single sample gave rise to the 13 T cell receptor beta chains below, sequenced in a study of radiotherapy plus CTLA-4 blockade in lung cancer. Repertoires were generated with immunoSEQ multiplex PCR, while TCRdb's copy carries only in-frame clones and drops some. The sample lists 55,000 to 65,000 clones; approximately 79% were seen once. The material was peripheral blood, obtained from a patient treated with radiotherapy plus ipilimumab. These receptor sequences come from a human donor with non-small cell lung cancer who had a complete response to radiotherapy plus ipilimumab.

This clone was recorded once. This chain links TRBV7-8 with TRBJ1-5; no clear D. The CDR3 runs to 12 residues. CDR1 and CDR2 (germline): SGHVS, FQNEAQ. Trimming removed 5 bases from V and 6 bases from J, with 8 bases in between. The CDR3 DNA reads TGTGCCAGCAGCCCCGGTTTTCAGCCCCAGCATTTT. Its protein is CASSPGFQPQHF.

The V and J genes are TRBV19 and TRBJ1-5; D not resolved. Germline CDR1 and CDR2: LNHDA and SQIVND (reference sequence). The V end was cut by 4 bases, the J end by 2 bases, with 12 bases between. This CDR3 is 15 amino acids long. The CDR3 nucleotides are TGTGCCAGTAGTACGAGCGGACCCGGCAATCAGCCCCAGCATTTT. Translating it yields CASSTSGPGNQPQHF.

In regard to this clone: This sample also contains other DNA sequences that code for the same CDR3. The chain combines TRBV2 with TRBJ1-6; 8 bases are shared with TRBD1. The V gene's germline CDR1 is SNHLY and CDR2 FYNNEI. CDR3 length equals 14 residues. V lost 6 bases, J lost 7 bases, and 5 bases stayed unmatched. The CDR3 loop is CASSPQGANSPLHF. The CDR3 region has the DNA TGTGCCAGCAGCCCGCAGGGGGCAAATTCACCCCTCCACTTT.

V is TRBV6-6 and J is TRBJ2-1, with TRBD2 matching 9 bases. Germline V CDR1 and CDR2: MNHNY, SVGAGI (reference sequence). CDR3 length: 15 residues. The V segment lost 6 bases and the J segment 10 bases; nucleotides outside the gene matches: 13. The DNA of the CDR3 is TGTGCCAGCAGCCAAATCGCCCGCGGACTAGCGGAGCAGTTCTTC. Protein product: CASSQIARGLAEQFF.

In its sample, this clone was seen a few times. V and J are TRBV2 and TRBJ2-7; D is unresolved. In germline, CDR1 is SNHLY, CDR2 FYNNEI. With 5 bases removed from V and 0 bases from J, the gap between germline ends came to 8 bases. The CDR3 totals 13 residues. For the CDR3, the DNA is TGTGCCAGCAGTCCCGTTAGCTCCTACGAGCAGTACTTC. Translating it yields CASSPVSSYEQYF. The full variable domain, completed using reference TRBV2 and TRBJ2-7, is EPEVTQTPSHQVTQMGQEVILRCVPISNHLYFYWYRQILGQKVEFLVSFYNNEISEKSEIFDDQFSVERPDGSNFTLKIRSTKLEDSAMYFCASSPVSSYEQYFGPGTRLTVT.

This sequence joins TRBV4-3 and TRBJ1-2; 8 bases agree with TRBD1. V lost 0 bases to trimming and J lost 6 bases; unmatched junction nucleotides: 6. The germline CDR1 and CDR2 sequences are LGHNA and YSLEER. CDR3 size: 15 residues. CDR3 protein: CASSQDGDRGDGYTF. As DNA, the CDR3 is TGCGCCAGCAGCCAAGATGGAGACAGGGGAGATGGCTACACCTTC.

CDR3 amino acids: CASSLAAAYEQYF. The DNA of the CDR3 is TGTGCCAGCAGCCTAGCGGCGGCCTACGAGCAGTACTTC. The chain joins TRBV27 to TRBJ2-7; the match to TRBD2 covers 7 bases. The germline V gene has CDR1 MNHEY and CDR2 SMNVEV (reference sequence). This CDR3 has 13 amino acids. Losses at the gene ends were 6 bases for V and 2 bases for J; bases not matched to a gene: 4.

This clone was observed once. This rearrangement joins TRBV7-2 to TRBJ1-1, with 7 positions matching TRBD1. From germline, CDR1 is SGHTA and CDR2 FQGNSA. V lost 2 bases, J lost 3 bases, and 15 bases stayed unmatched. This CDR3 is 18 amino acids long. CDR3 protein: CASSLQIATGAGDTEAFF. DNA for the CDR3: TGTGCCAGCAGCTTACAGATTGCAACAGGGGCTGGGGACACTGAAGCTTTCTTT.

The chain has TRBV5-1 and TRBJ1-4, with 9 bases fitting TRBD1. In germline, CDR1 is SGHRS, CDR2 YFSETQ. The junction had 6 bases not matched to a gene; V was cut back by 4 bases and J by 8 bases. The CDR3 has 14 amino acids. This chain's CDR3 is CASSEGTGNEKLFF. The CDR3, as DNA: TGCGCCAGCAGCGAGGGGACAGGGAACGAAAAACTGTTTTTT.

This clone has more than one count but fewer than ten. The rearrangement uses TRBV13 and TRBJ2-5; D remains unclear. Germline V CDR1 and CDR2: PRHDT, FYEKMQ (reference sequence). The ends were cut back, 1 base at V and 5 bases at J, with 11 bases in the middle. The CDR3 has 14 amino acids. The CDR3 is CASSLVTPGETQYF. The CDR3 nucleotides read TGTGCCAGCAGCTTAGTTACCCCCGGGGAGACCCAGTACTTC.

The chain links TRBV29-1 to TRBJ2-7; 8 nucleotides align to TRBD1. The CDR3 is 13 amino acids. CDR1 is SQVTM and CDR2 is ANQGSEA in the germline V gene. J gave up 4 bases and V 4 bases, and 6 bases lay outside the gene matches. As DNA, the CDR3 is TGCAGCGTTGTGACAGGGGAAGGATACGAGCAGTACTTC. Residues: CSVVTGEGYEQYF.

This chain connects TRBV30 to TRBJ2-7, with a tentative D call TRBD1 (5 bases). Germline lookup yields CDR1 GTSNPN and CDR2 SVGIG (reference sequence). Trimming took 5 bases from V and 3 from J, leaving 8 bases between them. This CDR3 has 11 amino acids. The DNA for the CDR3 is TGTGCCTGGGCTACAGGCTACGAGCAGTACTTC. It is translated as CAWATGYEQYF.

This clone has only one observation. The chain is built from TRBV5-1 and TRBJ2-1; TRBD2 agrees at 14 bases. CDR3 size: 15 residues. The V gene's germline CDR1 is SGHRS and CDR2 YFSETQ. V lost 6 bases, J lost 9 bases, and 8 bases stayed unmatched. CDR3 coding DNA: TGCGCCAGCATGGCCGGGACTAGCGGGAGTCTTGAGCAGTTCTTC. The encoded protein is CASMAGTSGSLEQFF. The complete variable domain, with remaining parts taken from reference TRBV5-1 and TRBJ2-1, reads KAGVTQTPRYLIKTRGQQVTLSCSPISGHRSVSWYQQTPGQGLQFLFEYFSETQRNKGNFPGRFSGRQFSNSRSEMNVSTLELGDSALYLCASMAGTSGSLEQFFGPGTRLTVL.